These 30 T cell receptor beta chains were all obtained from the same sample, sequenced in a study of T cell therapy after organ transplantation. Repertoires were generated with immunoSEQ multiplex PCR, while TCRdb's copy carries only in-frame clones and drops some. The data hold some 17,000 clones, with about 85% observed a single time. Time point described: 20-29 weeks after completion of therapy. Antigen specificity for these receptors is unknown. Sequencing used CD8+ T cells from blood, obtained after autologous CMV-specific T cell therapy. Every receptor here comes from a human patient who had received a solid organ transplant and had CMV disease. Some T cells may possibly be graft donor cells.

V is TRBV15 and J is TRBJ2-2, with D tentatively TRBD1 or TRBD2 (5 bases each). Trimming took off 5 bases at V and 4 bases at J, with 5 bases between the two ends. Germline V gene sequence: CDR1 LNHNV, CDR2 YYDKDF (reference sequence). This CDR3 contains 12 residues. CDR3 coding DNA: TGTGCCACCAGCGGGGGCACCGGGGAGCTGTTTTTT. Protein product: CATSGGTGELFF.

The V gene is TRBV19, the J gene TRBJ2-7; TRBD1 matches at 10 bases. From germline, CDR1 is LNHDA and CDR2 SQIVND (reference sequence). The CDR3 has 14 amino acids. The V gene end was trimmed by 3 bases and the J gene end by 1 base; junction bases not matched to a gene: 0. For the CDR3, the DNA is TGTGCCAGTAGTATGGGACAGGGGTCCTACGAGCAGTACTTC. Its translation: CASSMGQGSYEQYF.

The table lists this clone with a few counts. This chain connects TRBV6-5 to TRBJ1-2; a weak D match, TRBD1 (5 bases). The CDR3 totals 14 residues. Germline CDR1 is MNHEY and CDR2 is SVGAGI. V lost 2 bases to trimming and J lost 4 bases, with 11 bases between them. The CDR3 sequence: CASSYRQGLYGYTF. CDR3 nucleotide sequence: TGTGCCAGCAGTTACCGGCAGGGCCTCTATGGCTACACCTTC.

The chain combines TRBV6-4 with TRBJ2-6; 8 bases are shared with TRBD2. Germline loops: CDR1 MRHNA, CDR2 SNTAGT. The CDR3 contains 16 residues. V lost 4 bases and J lost 4; bases outside the gene matches: 6. The CDR3 DNA sequence: TGTGCCAGCAGTGCCGGGGGGGGAGCCGGGGCCAACGTCCTGACTTTC. Translated: CASSAGGGAGANVLTF.

V and J are TRBV27 and TRBJ1-1; no clear D. With 6 bases removed from V and 11 bases from J, the gap between germline ends came to 13 bases. Per germline, CDR1 MNHEY and CDR2 SMNVEV (reference sequence). CDR3 length: 11 residues. In DNA form, the CDR3 reads TGTGCCAGCAGAGGAAAGGGTGGGGCTTTCTTT. The encoded protein is CASRGKGGAFF.

The CDR3 DNA is TGTGCCAGTAGTTACGTACAGGGGTCCGATCAGCCCCAGCATTTT. This encodes CASSYVQGSDQPQHF. The chain has TRBV19 and TRBJ1-5, with TRBD1 identical over 7 bases. Looked up from germline, CDR1 is LNHDA and CDR2 is SQIVND (reference sequence). The CDR3 has 15 residues. The V segment lost 5 bases and the J segment 5 bases; nucleotides outside the gene matches: 9.

The chain links TRBV13 to TRBJ1-1, with D perhaps matching TRBD1 (5 bases). CDR1 PRHDT and CDR2 FYEKMQ come from the germline V gene (reference sequence). The CDR3 runs to 15 residues. V was trimmed by 3 bases and J by 1 base, leaving 12 bases between them. The CDR3 DNA is TGTGCCAGCAGCTTTGTCAGGGAAGGGAACACTGAAGCTTTCTTT. Its translation is CASSFVREGNTEAFF.

V and J are TRBV25-1 and TRBJ1-1; D is undetermined. The CDR3 has 14 residues. Germline V gene lookup returns CDR1 MGHDK and CDR2 SYGVNS. Trimming took 3 bases from V and 4 from J, leaving 12 bases between them. The CDR3 sequence is CASSDPRMSTEAFF. In DNA form, the CDR3 reads TGTGCCAGCAGTGATCCCCGTATGAGCACTGAAGCTTTCTTT.

The chain is built from TRBV19 and TRBJ2-1, with a tentative D call TRBD1 (6 bases). The CDR3 loop spans 15 amino acids. Germline CDR1 LNHDA, CDR2 SQIVND (reference sequence). The V end was cut by 1 base, the J end by 6 bases, with 13 bases between. The CDR3 loop is CASSIVPGQLNEQFF. CDR3 in DNA: TGTGCCAGTAGTATAGTCCCAGGACAGCTCAATGAGCAGTTCTTC.

The chain links TRBV6-4 to TRBJ2-2, with D perhaps TRBD1 or TRBD2 (6 bases each). Germline V gives CDR1 MRHNA, CDR2 SNTAGT. Trimming took off 3 bases at V and 6 bases at J, with 14 bases between the two ends. This CDR3 region has 15 residues. Here the CDR3 reads CASSEEAGEAGELFF. The CDR3 DNA reads as TGTGCCAGCAGTGAGGAGGCAGGGGAGGCCGGGGAGCTGTTTTTT.

The rearrangement joins TRBV6-5 to TRBJ1-1, with 7 bases matching TRBD1. The germline CDR1 and CDR2 sequences are MNHEY and SVGAGI. The CDR3 loop spans 13 amino acids. V gave up 6 bases and J gave up 8 bases; unmatched junction bases: 9. The DNA for the CDR3 is TGTGCCAGCAGCCTGGGACAGACAATCGAAGCTTTCTTT. It is translated as CASSLGQTIEAFF.

The chain carries TRBV29-1 and TRBJ2-2, with no clear D. V lost 6 bases, J lost 1 base, and 9 bases lay in between. CDR1 and CDR2 from the germline V gene are SQVTM and ANQGSEA. The CDR3 runs to 13 residues. CDR3 DNA: TGCAGCGTAACCAACAGGAACACCGGGGAGCTGTTTTTT. Its protein product is CSVTNRNTGELFF.

This clone has just one count. This chain connects TRBV9 to TRBJ1-1, with TRBD1 as a possible D gene (5 bases). Trimming took off 3 bases at V and 1 base at J, with 13 bases between the two ends. The length of the CDR3 is 15 residues. From germline, CDR1 is SGDLS and CDR2 YYNGEE. CDR3 nucleotide sequence: TGTGCCAGCAGCGACCATATACAGGAGAACACTGAAGCTTTCTTT. This codes for CASSDHIQENTEAFF. The full variable domain, with the rest looked up from reference TRBV9 and TRBJ1-1, is DSGVTQTPKHLITATGQRVTLRCSPRSGDLSVYWYQQSLDQGLQFLIQYYNGEERAKGNILERFSAQQFPDLHSELNLSSLELGDSALYFCASSDHIQENTEAFFGQGTRLTVV.

The chain has TRBV10-1 and TRBJ1-1; D uncertain. From germline, CDR1 is WNHNN and CDR2 SYGVQD (reference sequence). The CDR3 extends over 14 amino acids. V dropped 3 bases and J dropped 6 bases, with 14 bases sitting between them. In DNA form, the CDR3 reads TGCGCCAGCAGTGAAGGAAGGGCCGACCCTGAAGCTTTCTTT. It specifies CASSEGRADPEAFF.

This chain connects TRBV5-5 to TRBJ1-1; D is possibly TRBD1 (6 bases). Germline CDR1 reads SGHKS; CDR2 reads YYEKEE (reference sequence). This CDR3 spans 15 amino acids. The V gene lost 4 bases and the J gene lost 5 bases, with 18 bases spanning the gap. In nucleotides, the CDR3 is TGTGCCAGCAGCCCGGGGGACACCCGTTGGACTGAAGCTTTCTTT. Its protein product is CASSPGDTRWTEAFF.

J is TRBJ1-5 and V is TRBV27, with D possibly being TRBD1 (5 bases). V lost 3 bases and J 2 bases, leaving 8 bases between the germline ends. Germline-derived CDR1 and CDR2 are MNHEY and SMNVEV (reference sequence). The CDR3 has 14 amino acids. CDR3 amino acids: CASSFQGGNQPQHF. The CDR3 nucleotides read TGTGCCAGCAGTTTTCAGGGCGGCAATCAGCCCCAGCATTTT.

The chain joins TRBV5-1 to TRBJ2-3, with 8 positions matching TRBD2. CDR3 length: 15 amino acids. Germline V gene data show CDR1 as SGHRS and CDR2 as YFSETQ. V was clipped by 9 bases and J by 6 bases; unmatched bases: 15. The DNA for the CDR3 is TGCGCCACCTCCCCCGGGACTAGGGCCCCGGATACGCAGTATTTT. This codes for CATSPGTRAPDTQYF. Full variable domain (outside the CDR3, taken from reference TRBV5-1 and TRBJ2-3): KAGVTQTPRYLIKTRGQQVTLSCSPISGHRSVSWYQQTPGQGLQFLFEYFSETQRNKGNFPGRFSGRQFSNSRSEMNVSTLELGDSALYLCATSPGTRAPDTQYFGPGTRLTVL.

The V call is TRBV7-9, the J call TRBJ1-2; D remains ambiguous. Trimming took 1 base from V and 4 from J, leaving 4 bases between them. This CDR3 has 12 amino acids. Germline values: CDR1 SEHNR, CDR2 FQNEAQ (reference sequence). The CDR3 bases are TGTGCCAGCAGCTTAGGAGTCTATGGCTACACCTTC. Protein: CASSLGVYGYTF.

Turning to this clone: This specimen includes other DNA sequences encoding the same CDR3. V usage is TRBV4-3 and J usage is TRBJ2-1; TRBD2 matches 11 bases. Unmatched junction bases numbered 4, after V lost 0 bases and J lost 3 bases. The CDR3 has 17 amino acids. Germline values: CDR1 LGHNA, CDR2 YSLEER. The DNA for the CDR3 is TGCGCCAGCAGCCAAGAGCTAGCGGGGGGCCGCTACAATGAGCAGTTCTTC. Translation: CASSQELAGGRYNEQFF.

The CDR3 reads CATSRDWVGEQYF. The CDR3 DNA follows: TGTGCCACCTCCCGGGACTGGGTGGGAGAGCAGTACTTC. The V call is TRBV19, the J call TRBJ2-7; D is perhaps TRBD2 (6 bases). Germline CDR1 reads LNHDA; CDR2 reads SQIVND (reference sequence). V shed 10 bases and J shed 7 bases, with 20 bases lying between them. The CDR3 runs 13 residues.

V usage is TRBV30 and J usage is TRBJ2-2, with 10 nucleotides matching TRBD1. There are 15 residues in the CDR3. CDR1 and CDR2 from the germline V gene are GTSNPN and SVGIG (reference sequence). The V gene end was trimmed by 5 bases and the J gene end by 0 bases; junction bases not matched to a gene: 3. The CDR3 DNA sequence: TGTGCCTGGGAGGGGACAGGGGCGAACACCGGGGAGCTGTTTTTT. Encoded protein: CAWEGTGANTGELFF.

The chain carries TRBV6-4 and TRBJ2-3, with D unclear. This CDR3 contains 14 residues. V was cut by 3 bases and J by 2 bases, with 9 bases left in between. Germline V gives CDR1 MRHNA, CDR2 SNTAGT. The chain's CDR3 is CASSERVSTDTQYF. The CDR3 DNA follows: TGTGCCAGCAGTGAACGGGTCTCCACAGATACGCAGTATTTT.

CDR3 amino acids: CASTPSEGGEAFF. Here the CDR3 DNA reads TGTGCCAGCACCCCGTCGGAAGGGGGTGAAGCTTTCTTT. The chain uses TRBV6-5 and TRBJ1-1, with D perhaps matching TRBD1 (6 bases). Trimming left V 7 bases short and J 7 bases short, with 16 bases between. In germline, CDR1 is MNHEY, CDR2 SVGAGI. The CDR3 has 13 residues.

This chain connects TRBV6-4 to TRBJ2-3; D remains unclear. V dropped 2 bases and J dropped 2 bases, with 5 bases sitting between them. CDR3 length equals 13 residues. Per germline, CDR1 MRHNA and CDR2 SNTAGT. The CDR3: CASSDRPTDTQYF. The CDR3 nucleotides are TGTGCCAGCAGTGACAGACCCACAGATACGCAGTATTTT.

This chain connects TRBV27 to TRBJ2-1; 8 nucleotides match TRBD1. CDR1 is MNHEY and CDR2 is SMNVEV in the germline V gene (reference sequence). This CDR3 is built from 15 residues. J was trimmed by 10 bases and V by 6 bases; bases with no gene match: 14. Here the CDR3 DNA reads TGTGCCAGCAGGCACACCGGGACAGGCCTGAAAGAGCAGTTCTTC. Its translation: CASRHTGTGLKEQFF.

The chain combines TRBV29-1 with TRBJ2-6, with unresolved D. The germline gives CDR1 SQVTM, CDR2 ANQGSEA. The germline V and J ends were trimmed by 6 bases and 0 bases, with 12 bases remaining between them. The CDR3 covers 15 residues. The CDR3 DNA follows: TGCAGCGTCCCTGGGTTCTCCTCTGGGGCCAACGTCCTGACTTTC. As protein: CSVPGFSSGANVLTF. The whole variable domain, filled in from reference TRBV29-1 and TRBJ2-6, reads SAVISQKPSRDICQRGTSLTIQCQVDSQVTMMFWYRQQPGQSLTLIATANQGSEATYESGFVIDKFPISRPNLTFSTLTVSNMSPEDSSIYLCSVPGFSSGANVLTFGAGSRLTVL.

The chain has TRBV7-9 and TRBJ2-2; tentatively, D is TRBD1 (6 bases). The CDR3 has 14 amino acids. Trimming removed 4 bases at V and 2 bases at J, with 8 bases between. Germline assignment: CDR1 SEHNR and CDR2 FQNEAQ (reference sequence). CDR3 protein: CASSSDSNTGELFF. The CDR3 DNA reads as TGTGCCAGCAGCTCGGACAGTAACACCGGGGAGCTGTTTTTT.

The chain joins TRBV7-9 to TRBJ2-7; TRBD2 matches at 11 bases. The germline V gene has CDR1 SEHNR and CDR2 FQNEAQ (reference sequence). The V and J ends lost 5 bases and 6 bases, in that order; junction bases with no gene match: 12. This CDR3 is built from 16 residues. The CDR3 here is CASSGLAGGHLSEQYF. CDR3 in DNA: TGTGCCAGCAGCGGCCTAGCGGGAGGCCATTTAAGCGAGCAGTACTTC.

This rearrangement joins TRBV23-1 to TRBJ2-7, with 8 bases lining up with TRBD1. TRBV23-1 is an ORF for which the function is uncertain. V lost 3 bases to trimming and J lost 4 bases; unmatched junction nucleotides: 26. CDR3 length: 21 amino acids. The CDR3 nucleotides read TGCGCCAGCAGTCAGGCAGATCAGGGGGCGGAAGCTTCCCGAACAATTTACGAGCAGTACTTC. Translated: CASSQADQGAEASRTIYEQYF.

This chain uses TRBV7-2 with TRBJ1-1; 7 bases fit TRBD1. This CDR3 is built from 17 residues. Per the germline V gene, CDR1 is SGHTA and CDR2 is FQGNSA. After removal of 1 base from V and 0 bases from J, the junction contained 8 bases not matched to a gene. The CDR3 sequence is CASSLGGRGYVNTEAFF. CDR3 DNA sequence: TGTGCCAGCAGCTTAGGTGGCAGGGGGTATGTGAACACTGAAGCTTTCTTT.